The next 10 T cell receptor beta chains were all read from a single sample in a study of blood T cell repertoires in COVID-19. Clones were sequenced by immunoSEQ multiplex PCR, and TCRdb holds only the in-frame ones, with some missing. The top ten hold 7.2% of the sample, which has hundreds of thousands of clones, roughly 87% seen once. The sequenced material came from peripheral blood. The receptor set was obtained from a man between 60 and 70 years old who had recovered from COVID-19.

As concerns this clone: An end of the junction does not agree with germline; a read error may underlie this. The chain links TRBV10-2 to TRBJ1-2; D gene uncertain. The V gene's germline CDR1 is WSHSY and CDR2 SAAADI. CDR3 length equals 11 residues. As DNA, the CDR3 is TGCGCCAGCAGTGAGTCGATGCAGGCCCGTTTC. Translating gives CASSESMQARF.

This clone was observed a handful of times. The gene calls are TRBV6-6 and TRBJ2-7, with TRBD1 identical over 8 bases. The V segment lost 5 bases and the J segment 9 bases; nucleotides outside the gene matches: 15. Germline values: CDR1 MNHNY, CDR2 SVGAGI (reference sequence). The CDR3 loop spans 15 amino acids. In DNA, the CDR3 is TGTGCCAGCAGTCACCGGGACAGGCCACGACCCCGGCAGTACGTC. Residues: CASSHRDRPRPRQYV.

V usage is TRBV24-1 and J usage is TRBJ2-3, with TRBD2 matching 12 bases. From germline, CDR1 is KGHDR and CDR2 SFDVKD. Germline trimming cut 4 bases from V and 5 bases from J; bases unmatched to any gene: 6. This CDR3 comprises 16 residues. CDR3 sequence: CATSDRLAGAGDTQYF. The CDR3 nucleotides are TGTGCCACCAGTGACCGACTAGCGGGGGCGGGAGATACGCAGTATTTT.

J is TRBJ1-2 and V is TRBV4-1; 8 positions agree with TRBD1. V was clipped by 2 bases and J by 5 bases; unmatched bases: 10. Germline CDR1 and CDR2: MGHRA and YSYEKL. This CDR3 has 16 residues. Here the CDR3 DNA reads TGCGCCAGCAGCCAAATAAGCCTACAGGGGGGGTATGGCTACACCTTC. Encoded protein: CASSQISLQGGYGYTF.

This clone came up a few times. This specimen includes other DNA sequences encoding the same CDR3. The chain couples TRBV18 to TRBJ1-5; 8 nucleotides line up with TRBD1. After removal of 6 bases from V and 2 bases from J, the junction contained 6 bases not matched to a gene. Germline loops: CDR1 KGHSH, CDR2 LQKENI. This CDR3 has 15 residues. CDR3 region: CASSPDRGGNQPQHF. The CDR3 DNA follows: TGTGCCAGCTCCCCCGACAGGGGTGGCAATCAGCCCCAGCATTTT.

The rearrangement links TRBV14 to TRBJ1-6, with TRBD1 matching 8 bases. Losses at the gene ends were 3 bases for V and 7 bases for J; bases not matched to a gene: 5. The CDR3 has 15 residues. Germline assignment: CDR1 SGHDN and CDR2 FVKESK. As DNA, the CDR3 is TGTGCCAGCAGCCAGTCACAGGGGGGAAATTCACCCCTCCACTTT. This translates into CASSQSQGGNSPLHF.

The V gene is TRBV9, the J gene TRBJ1-6; 9 bases align to TRBD1. Trimming took 4 bases from V and 6 from J; bases not matched to a gene: 8. The V gene's germline CDR1 is SGDLS and CDR2 YYNGEE. The CDR3 has 16 amino acids. The CDR3 coding sequence is TGTGCCAGCAGCCCTGGACAGGGGCCAAGTAATTCACCCCTCCACTTT. This translates into CASSPGQGPSNSPLHF.

The rearrangement joins TRBV7-8 to TRBJ1-5; a possible D gene is TRBD1 (5 bases). The CDR3 contains 16 residues. V lost 1 base, J lost 2 bases, and 12 bases lay in between. The V gene's germline CDR1 is SGHVS and CDR2 FQNEAQ. CDR3 nucleotides: TGTGCCAGCAGCTTAGTAGGCAGGGTCGGCAATCAGCCCCAGCATTTT. It yields the protein CASSLVGRVGNQPQHF.

This chain connects TRBV24-1 to TRBJ2-2, with 7 positions matching TRBD1. There are 16 residues in the CDR3. Germline CDR1 and CDR2: KGHDR and SFDVKD. J lost 4 bases, V lost 9 bases, and 13 bases had no gene match. The CDR3 DNA sequence: TGTGCCACCTTGTTGGCCGGACAGGCGGGCACCGGGGAGCTGTTTTTT. Encoded protein: CATLLAGQAGTGELFF.

As concerns this clone: This sample also contains other DNA sequences that code for the same CDR3. This rearrangement joins TRBV5-1 to TRBJ1-3, with unresolved D. The CDR3 runs to 14 residues. CDR1 SGHRS and CDR2 YFSETQ come from the germline V gene. V shed 2 bases and J shed 0 bases, with 6 bases lying between them. The CDR3 is CASSLSVSGNTIYF. The DNA for the CDR3 is TGCGCCAGCAGCTTATCAGTCTCTGGAAACACCATATATTTT.